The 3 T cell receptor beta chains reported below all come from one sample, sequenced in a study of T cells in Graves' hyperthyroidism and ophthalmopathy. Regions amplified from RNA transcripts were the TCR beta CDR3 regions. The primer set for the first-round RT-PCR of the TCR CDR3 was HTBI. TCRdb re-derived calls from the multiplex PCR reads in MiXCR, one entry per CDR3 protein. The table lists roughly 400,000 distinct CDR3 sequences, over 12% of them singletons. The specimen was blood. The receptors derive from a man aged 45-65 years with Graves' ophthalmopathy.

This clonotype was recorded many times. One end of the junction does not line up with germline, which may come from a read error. Here the CDR3 DNA reads TGTGCTAGCAGCCTTGGGACCGGGACAGTACAAGAGACCCAGTACTTC. It encodes CASSLGTGTVQETQYF. The chain is built from TRBV7-7 and TRBJ2-5; 7 nucleotides agree with TRBD1. The CDR3 loop spans 16 amino acids. The germline V gene encodes CDR1 SSHAT and CDR2 FNYEAQ (reference sequence).

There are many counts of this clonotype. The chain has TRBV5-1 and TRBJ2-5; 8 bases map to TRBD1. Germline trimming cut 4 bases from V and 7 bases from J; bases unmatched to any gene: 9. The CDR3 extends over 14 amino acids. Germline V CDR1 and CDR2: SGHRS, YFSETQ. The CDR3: CASSTSGGQRTQYF. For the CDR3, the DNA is TGCGCCAGCAGCACCTCAGGGGGCCAAAGGACCCAGTACTTC. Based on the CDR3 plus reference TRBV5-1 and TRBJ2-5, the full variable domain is KAGVTQTPRYLIKTRGQQVTLSCSPISGHRSVSWYQQTPGQGLQFLFEYFSETQRNKGNFPGRFSGRQFSNSRSEMNVSTLELGDSALYLCASSTSGGQRTQYFGPGTRLLVL.

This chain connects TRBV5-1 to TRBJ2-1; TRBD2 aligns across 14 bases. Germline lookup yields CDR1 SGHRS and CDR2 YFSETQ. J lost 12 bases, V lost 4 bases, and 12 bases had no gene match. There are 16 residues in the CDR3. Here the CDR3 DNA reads TGCGCCAGCAGCCAAGTTCCAGGACTAGCGGGAGGCGGGCAGTTCTTC. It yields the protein CASSQVPGLAGGGQFF.